The 18 T cell receptor beta chains in this list originate from one sample, sequenced in a study of CD8 T cells in ankylosing spondylitis. TCRdb independently ran MiXCR on the 5' RACE reads; one entry per CDR3 protein. The sample lists just under 95,000 distinct CDR3 sequences; about 8.8% were seen once. Sequencing was done on a sample of blood, either unsorted or a sorted T cell fraction (not recorded which). The receptors stem from a male donor with ankylosing spondylitis or in good health (not recorded which).

This clonotype was observed at least ten times. The chain uses TRBV10-3 and TRBJ1-1; 7 nucleotides agree with TRBD1. CDR1 is ENHRY, CDR2 SYGVKD, per germline. V was clipped by 1 base and J by 1 base; unmatched bases: 3. The CDR3 runs to 15 residues. The CDR3 protein is CAISEFTGENTEAFF. The DNA of the CDR3 is TGTGCCATCAGTGAGTTCACAGGGGAGAACACTGAAGCTTTCTTT.

This clonotype appeared a few times. The V and J genes are TRBV11-2 and TRBJ1-4, with D unresolved. Germline V gene sequence: CDR1 SGHAT, CDR2 FQNNGV. This CDR3 has 13 residues. Trimming removed 0 bases from V and 8 bases from J, with 7 bases in between. CDR3 region: CASSLDLGEKLFF. The CDR3 nucleotides read TGTGCCAGCAGCTTAGATTTGGGCGAAAAACTGTTTTTT.

This clonotype was counted a few times. The V gene is TRBV12-3 or TRBV12-4, the J gene TRBJ1-2; D gene ambiguous. Trimming took off 4 bases at V and 0 bases at J, with 27 bases between the two ends. CDR3 length: 20 amino acids. The CDR3, as DNA: TGTGCCAGCAGTTCCCTCCCTCGCTTTGGGAGTGGGGATACTAACTATGGCTACACCTTC. This gives the protein CASSSLPRFGSGDTNYGYTF.

This clonotype came up many times. V gene TRBV7-6 combines with J gene TRBJ2-1; possible D gene TRBD2, 7 bases. This CDR3 has 16 residues. V lost 0 bases and J 8 bases, leaving 17 bases between the germline ends. CDR1 is SGHVS, CDR2 FNYEAQ, per germline. DNA for the CDR3: TGTGCCAGCAGCTTAGCCGTCGGGGGGCATCTTGATGAGCAGTTCTTC. Encoded protein: CASSLAVGGHLDEQFF.

This clonotype was counted many times. This rearrangement joins TRBV13 to TRBJ1-5; tentatively, D is TRBD1 (6 bases). The CDR3 runs to 13 residues. V was trimmed by 4 bases and J by 5 bases, leaving 9 bases between them. Germline CDR1 is PRHDT and CDR2 is FYEKMQ (reference sequence). In DNA, the CDR3 is TGTGCCAGCAGCTCCTCAGGGGATCAGCCCCAGCATTTT. Translation: CASSSSGDQPQHF. Together with reference TRBV13 and TRBJ1-5, the CDR3 gives the full variable domain: AAGVIQSPRHLIKEKRETATLKCYPIPRHDTVYWYQQGPGQDPQFLISFYEKMQSDKGSIPDRFSAQQFSDYHSELNMSSLELGDSALYFCASSSSGDQPQHFGDGTRLSIL.

This clonotype has ten or more counts. The chain has TRBV7-8 and TRBJ2-3; D remains unclear. The V end was cut by 3 bases, the J end by 1 base, with 14 bases between. There are 16 residues in the CDR3. CDR1 is SGHVS, CDR2 FQNEAQ, per germline. The CDR3 nucleotides read TGTGCCAGCAGCTTCAGGCCGAAGTGGGGCACAGATACGCAGTATTTT. Translated: CASSFRPKWGTDTQYF.

This clonotype was detected ten times or more. The chain links TRBV5-6 to TRBJ1-2, with D perhaps TRBD1 (5 bases). Germline V gives CDR1 SGHDT, CDR2 YYEEEE. Trimming left V 2 bases short and J 0 bases short, with 14 bases between. The CDR3 extends over 16 amino acids. The CDR3 protein is CASSFFGTEANYGYTF. CDR3 nucleotide sequence: TGTGCCAGCAGCTTCTTTGGGACGGAGGCTAACTATGGCTACACCTTC. The full variable domain, rest sourced from reference TRBV5-6 and TRBJ1-2, is DAGVTQSPTHLIKTRGQQVTLRCSPKSGHDTVSWYQQALGQGPQFIFQYYEEEERQRGNFPDRFSGHQFPNYSSELNVNALLLGDSALYLCASSFFGTEANYGYTFGSGTRLTVV.

Many counts were recorded for this clonotype. The chain combines TRBV28 with TRBJ1-3; D gene uncertain. The V gene's germline CDR1 is MDHEN and CDR2 SYDVKM. CDR3 size: 16 residues. V dropped 6 bases and J dropped 0 bases, with 15 bases sitting between them. CDR3 in amino acids: CASSSRAESSGNTIYF. The CDR3 nucleotides read TGTGCCAGCAGCTCTAGGGCAGAGAGCTCTGGAAACACCATATATTTT. The variable domain in full, completed from reference TRBV28 and TRBJ1-3, reads DVKVTQSSRYLVKRTGEKVFLECVQDMDHENMFWYRQDPGLGLRLIYFSYDVKMKEKGDIPEGYSVSREKKERFSLILESASTNQTSMYLCASSSRAESSGNTIYFGEGSWLTVV.

The table lists this clonotype with many counts. The rearrangement uses TRBV27 and TRBJ2-5; TRBD2 matches 7 bases. Germline V gene sequence: CDR1 MNHEY, CDR2 SMNVEV (reference sequence). The CDR3 is 14 residues long. Losses at the gene ends were 3 bases for V and 2 bases for J; bases not matched to a gene: 3. The CDR3 DNA reads as TGTGCCAGCAGTTTTCGGCGGGGGCAAGAGACCCAGTACTTC. This gives the protein CASSFRRGQETQYF.

The sample holds a few counts of this clonotype. The chain carries TRBV3-1 and TRBJ1-2, with a possible D match to TRBD1 (6 bases). CDR1 and CDR2 (germline): LGHDT, YNNKEL (reference sequence). V was trimmed by 0 bases and J by 8 bases, leaving 13 bases between them. The CDR3 is 14 amino acids. The CDR3 sequence is CASSQEGGARGYTF. In nucleotides, the CDR3 is TGTGCCAGCAGCCAAGAGGGGGGGGCGCGAGGCTACACCTTC. The variable domain in full, with the rest retrieved from reference TRBV3-1 and TRBJ1-2, is DTAVSQTPKYLVTQMGNDKSIKCEQNLGHDTMYWYKQDSKKFLKIMFSYNNKELIINETVPNRFSPKSPDKAHLNLHINSLELGDSAVYFCASSQEGGARGYTFGSGTRLTVV.

The chain uses TRBV12-3 or TRBV12-4 and TRBJ1-2; 11 bases are shared with TRBD1. The CDR3 is made up of 14 amino acids. Trimming at V came to 1 base and at J to 6 bases, leaving 1 base not matched to a gene. The CDR3 coding sequence is TGTGCCAGCAGTTTAGGGGGACAGGGGGATGGCTACACCTTC. Residues: CASSLGGQGDGYTF.

This clonotype was found many times. The gene calls are TRBV29-1 and TRBJ2-7; TRBD1 might be the D (6 bases). This CDR3 spans 13 amino acids. CDR1 and CDR2 from the germline V gene are SQVTM and ANQGSEA. Trimming stripped 5 bases from V and 2 bases from J, with 13 bases between. CDR3 protein: CSVIYREAYEQYF. The CDR3, as DNA: TGCAGCGTTATCTACAGGGAAGCCTACGAGCAGTACTTC.

In this sample, this clonotype turned up many times. This chain joins TRBV18 and TRBJ2-3, with D maybe TRBD2 (6 bases). This CDR3 is built from 15 residues. Per the germline V gene, CDR1 is KGHSH and CDR2 is LQKENI. The ends were cut back, 3 bases at V and 5 bases at J, with 15 bases in the middle. The CDR3 region is CASSPNAGSIDTQYF. The CDR3 DNA follows: TGTGCCAGCTCACCTAATGCGGGAAGTATAGATACGCAGTATTTT.

This clonotype has a count of ten or more. The V call is TRBV12-3 or TRBV12-4, the J call TRBJ1-2, with D perhaps matching TRBD1 (5 bases). V was trimmed by 5 bases and J by 4 bases, leaving 17 bases between them. This CDR3 is 15 amino acids long. The CDR3 coding sequence is TGTGCCAGCAGTCCGGGGTGGGGGAATAGCTATGGCTACACCTTC. Protein sequence: CASSPGWGNSYGYTF.

This clonotype was counted only a few times. The V call is TRBV12-3 or TRBV12-4, the J call TRBJ2-2; D gene unclear. The length of the CDR3 is 15 residues. Trimming took 2 bases from V and 1 from J, leaving 8 bases between them. The CDR3 coding sequence is TGTGCCAGCAGTTTACTTTGGGGGAACACCGGGGAGCTGTTTTTT. This translates into CASSLLWGNTGELFF.

This clonotype was observed many times. V gene TRBV7-3 combines with J gene TRBJ1-6; D not certain. Trimming took 3 bases from V and 4 from J, leaving 4 bases between them. Germline CDR1 reads SGHTA; CDR2 reads FQGTGA. CDR3 size: 13 residues. The CDR3, as DNA: TGTGCCAGCAGCTTCGAGTATAATTCACCCCTCCACTTT. Translated: CASSFEYNSPLHF.

By proportion, this clonotype is medium-sized (0.01 to 0.1%). The CDR3 sequence: CASSQVGQGYYEQYF. CDR3 nucleotides: TGTGCCAGCAGCCAAGTGGGACAGGGTTACTACGAGCAGTACTTC. This rearrangement joins TRBV4-2 to TRBJ2-7; 9 bases map to TRBD1. V shed 1 base and J 3 bases; nucleotides not matched to a gene: 4. Germline V CDR1 and CDR2: LGHNA, YNFKEQ. The CDR3 contains 15 residues.

The chain employs TRBV6-1 and TRBJ2-5, with D possibly TRBD2 on 6 matching bases. Per germline, CDR1 MNHNS and CDR2 SASEGT. CDR3 length: 14 amino acids. V shed 6 bases and J shed 5 bases, with 16 bases lying between them. The CDR3 protein is CASSLGGYGETQYF. Here the CDR3 DNA reads TGTGCCAGCAGCCTAGGAGGGTATGGGGAGACCCAGTACTTC.